This T cell receptor beta chain was recorded in a study of low-dose radiotherapy and immunotherapy resistance in tumors. Study overall: Fractions of 0.5 Gy went to Cohort 1 every 2 weeks, totaling 6.5 Gy. Doses delivered to Cohort 2 were 1 Gy per fraction every two weeks, amounting to 13 Gy over 26 weeks.

As to time point: after trial treatment. Treatment indicated: LDRT plus nivolumab, ipilimumab, low-dose cyclophosphamide and aspirin (RACIN trial). The sample holds many counts of this clonotype. The trim removed 5 bases at V and 7 bases at J, leaving 10 bases unmatched. The germline gives CDR1 SGHTA, CDR2 FQGNSA. The CDR3 is 16 amino acids. Priming of first-strand cDNA relied on TRAV- and TRBV-specific primers (covering alpha and beta chains). With a constant-region primer and a V-primer adapter, TCRs were subjected to 20 to 25 PCR cycles of amplification. TCRdb reprocessed the reads via MiXCR and lists one record per CDR3 protein. The sample lists tens of thousands of distinct CDR3 sequences, under 25% seen once, with 13% in the top ten.

The receptor comes from a female donor with ovarian cancer. The chain combines TRBV7-2 with TRBJ2-1; 11 nucleotides align to TRBD2. The material sequenced was PBMCs, taken after low-dose radiotherapy plus immunotherapy. The CDR3 spells CASSQSLAGVGNEQFF. The CDR3 DNA follows: TGTGCCAGCAGCCAATCACTAGCGGGAGTCGGTAATGAGCAGTTCTTC.